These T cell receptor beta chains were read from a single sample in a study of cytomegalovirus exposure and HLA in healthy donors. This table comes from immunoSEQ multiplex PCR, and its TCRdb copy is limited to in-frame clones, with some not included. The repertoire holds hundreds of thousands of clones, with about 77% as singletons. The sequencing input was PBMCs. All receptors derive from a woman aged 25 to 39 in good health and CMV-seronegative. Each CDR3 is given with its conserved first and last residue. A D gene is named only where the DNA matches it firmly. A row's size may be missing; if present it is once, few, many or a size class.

cdr3_nt: TGTGCCAGCAGCTTAGCTCAACAAGAGACCCAGTACTTC
cdr3_aa: CASSLAQQETQYF
v_call: TRBV7-6
clone_size: NA
d_call: NA
j_call: TRBJ2-5

cdr3_nt: TGTGCCAGCAGCTTAGGGAGGACAGCCTCTGGAAACACCATATATTTT
cdr3_aa: CASSLGRTASGNTIYF
v_call: TRBV7-6
clone_size: NA
d_call: NA
j_call: TRBJ1-3

cdr3_nt: TGTGCCAGTAGTGGTCTTAACGCGGGGGTCGGCGATGAGCAGTTCTTC
cdr3_aa: CASSGLNAGVGDEQFF
v_call: TRBV19
clone_size: NA
d_call: TRBD2
j_call: TRBJ2-1

cdr3_nt: TGTGCCAGCAGCCCCCCTTCGAACACCGGGGAGCTGTTTTTT
cdr3_aa: CASSPPSNTGELFF
v_call: TRBV5-4
clone_size: few
d_call: NA
j_call: TRBJ2-2

cdr3_nt: TGTGCCAGCAGCCCCATGGGAGATGGCTACACCTTC
cdr3_aa: CASSPMGDGYTF
v_call: TRBV2
clone_size: few
d_call: NA
j_call: TRBJ1-2

cdr3_nt: TGTGCCAGCAGCGTTGACGGAGATGGCTACACCTTC
cdr3_aa: CASSVDGDGYTF
v_call: TRBV5-5
clone_size: NA
d_call: NA
j_call: TRBJ1-2

cdr3_nt: TGTGCCTGGAGAGGTCTGGGGGGGAGGGCGGTGGAGACCCAGTACTTC
cdr3_aa: CAWRGLGGRAVETQYF
v_call: TRBV30
clone_size: NA
d_call: TRBD2
j_call: TRBJ2-5

cdr3_nt: TGTGCCAGCAGCTTAAGCCAAAGCACAGATACGCAGTATTTT
cdr3_aa: CASSLSQSTDTQYF
v_call: TRBV4-2
clone_size: few
d_call: NA
j_call: TRBJ2-3

cdr3_nt: TGTGCCAGCAGAACCGTCGGGACAGGGGTACGAAATCAGCCCCAGCATTTT
cdr3_aa: CASRTVGTGVRNQPQHF
v_call: TRBV2
clone_size: few
d_call: TRBD1
j_call: TRBJ1-5

cdr3_nt: TGTGCCAGCAGCACCCAGGGGACTGGAAACACCATATATTTT
cdr3_aa: CASSTQGTGNTIYF
v_call: TRBV7-9
clone_size: NA
d_call: NA
j_call: TRBJ1-3

cdr3_nt: TGTGCCAGCAGCCAAGTAACAGTGAACACCGGGGAGCTGTTTTTT
cdr3_aa: CASSQVTVNTGELFF
v_call: TRBV14
clone_size: NA
d_call: NA
j_call: TRBJ2-2

cdr3_nt: TGTGCCAGCTGCCGGGGCCACAATCAGCCCCAGCATTTT
cdr3_aa: CASCRGHNQPQHF
v_call: TRBV16
clone_size: few
d_call: NA
j_call: TRBJ1-5

cdr3_nt: TGTGCCAGCAGCCTGGGGCAGGTACTAGCGGCAACCGAGCAGTACTTC
cdr3_aa: CASSLGQVLAATEQYF
v_call: TRBV5-4
clone_size: NA
d_call: TRBD2
j_call: TRBJ2-7

cdr3_nt: TGTGCCACTCAGGGGGCGGTCGACACTGAAGCTTTCTTT
cdr3_aa: CATQGAVDTEAFF
v_call: TRBV19
clone_size: NA
d_call: TRBD1
j_call: TRBJ1-1